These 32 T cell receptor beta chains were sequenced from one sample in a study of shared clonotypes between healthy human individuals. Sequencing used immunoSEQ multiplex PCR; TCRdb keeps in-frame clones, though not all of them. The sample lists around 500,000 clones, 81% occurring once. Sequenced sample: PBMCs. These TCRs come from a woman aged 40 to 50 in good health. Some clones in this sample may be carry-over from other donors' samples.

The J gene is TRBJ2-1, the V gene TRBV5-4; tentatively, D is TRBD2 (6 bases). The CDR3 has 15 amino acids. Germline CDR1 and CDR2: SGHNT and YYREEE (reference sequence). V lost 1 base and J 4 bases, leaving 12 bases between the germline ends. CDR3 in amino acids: CASSLNSGEYNEQFF. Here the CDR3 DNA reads TGTGCCAGCAGCTTGAATAGCGGAGAGTACAATGAGCAGTTCTTC.

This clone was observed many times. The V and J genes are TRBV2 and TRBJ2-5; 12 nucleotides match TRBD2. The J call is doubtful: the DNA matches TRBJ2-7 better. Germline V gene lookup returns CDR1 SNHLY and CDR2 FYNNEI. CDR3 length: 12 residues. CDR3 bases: TGTGCCAGCGGGGGACTAGCGGGCGAGCAGTACTTC. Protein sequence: CASGGLAGEQYF.

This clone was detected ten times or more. CDR3 nucleotide sequence: TGCGCCAGCAGCTTGGGCGTTCGAGACGGAGGCTTGGCCCAGTACTTC. It translates to CASSLGVRDGGLAQYF. The chain is built from TRBV5-1 and TRBJ2-5; TRBD2 is a possible D gene (5 bases). CDR3 size: 16 residues. V was shortened by 0 bases and J by 9 bases, with 21 bases between the two germline ends. Germline CDR1 is SGHRS and CDR2 is YFSETQ. The full variable domain, rest sourced from reference TRBV5-1 and TRBJ2-5, is KAGVTQTPRYLIKTRGQQVTLSCSPISGHRSVSWYQQTPGQGLQFLFEYFSETQRNKGNFPGRFSGRQFSNSRSEMNVSTLELGDSALYLCASSLGVRDGGLAQYFGPGTRLLVL.

The DNA of the CDR3 is TGCGCCAGCAGCCAAGATCTAGGGGAGGATGAAAAACTGTTTTTT. This encodes CASSQDLGEDEKLFF. The chain links TRBV4-1 to TRBJ1-4, with D perhaps matching TRBD1 (5 bases). Germline V gives CDR1 MGHRA, CDR2 YSYEKL. Trimming took 0 bases from V and 6 from J, leaving 11 bases between them. The CDR3 spans 15 residues.

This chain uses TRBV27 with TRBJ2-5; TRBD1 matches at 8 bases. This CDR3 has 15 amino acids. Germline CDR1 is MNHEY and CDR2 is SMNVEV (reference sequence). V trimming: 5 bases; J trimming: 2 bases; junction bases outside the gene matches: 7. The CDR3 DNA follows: TGTGCCAGCAGTCCCCTGGGACAGGTACAAGAGACCCAGTACTTC. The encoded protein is CASSPLGQVQETQYF.

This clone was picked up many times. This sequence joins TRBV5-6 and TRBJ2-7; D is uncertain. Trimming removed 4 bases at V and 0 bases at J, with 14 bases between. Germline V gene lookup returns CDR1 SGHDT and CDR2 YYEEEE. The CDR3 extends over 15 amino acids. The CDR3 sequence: CASSTRGRSSYEQYF. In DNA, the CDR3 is TGTGCCAGCAGCACGCGAGGAAGGAGCTCCTACGAGCAGTACTTC.

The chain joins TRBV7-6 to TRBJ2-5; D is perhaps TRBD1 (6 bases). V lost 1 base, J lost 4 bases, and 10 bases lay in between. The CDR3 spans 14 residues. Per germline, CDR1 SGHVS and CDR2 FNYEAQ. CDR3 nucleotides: TGTGCCAGCAGCTTAGTCACAGGGTTAGAGACCCAGTACTTC. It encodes CASSLVTGLETQYF. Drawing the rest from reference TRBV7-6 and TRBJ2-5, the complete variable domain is GAGVSQSPRYKVTKRGQDVALRCDPISGHVSLYWYRQALGQGPEFLTYFNYEAQQDKSGLPNDRFSAERPEGSISTLTIQRTEQRDSAMYRCASSLVTGLETQYFGPGTRLLVL.

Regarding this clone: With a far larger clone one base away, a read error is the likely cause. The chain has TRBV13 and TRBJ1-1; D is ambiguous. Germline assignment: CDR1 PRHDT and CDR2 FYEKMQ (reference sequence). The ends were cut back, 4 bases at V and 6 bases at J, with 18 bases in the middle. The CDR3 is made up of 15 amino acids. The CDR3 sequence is CASSWAVDGLSEAFF. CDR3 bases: TGTGCCAGCAGCTGGGCGGTTGACGGCCTGTCTGAAGCTTTCTTT.

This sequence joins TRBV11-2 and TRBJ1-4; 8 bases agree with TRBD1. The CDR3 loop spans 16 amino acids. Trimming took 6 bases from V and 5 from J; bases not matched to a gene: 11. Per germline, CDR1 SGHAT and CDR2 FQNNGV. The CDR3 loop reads CASSLLDREKNEKLFF. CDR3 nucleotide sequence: TGTGCCAGCAGTTTACTGGACAGGGAAAAAAATGAAAAACTGTTTTTT.

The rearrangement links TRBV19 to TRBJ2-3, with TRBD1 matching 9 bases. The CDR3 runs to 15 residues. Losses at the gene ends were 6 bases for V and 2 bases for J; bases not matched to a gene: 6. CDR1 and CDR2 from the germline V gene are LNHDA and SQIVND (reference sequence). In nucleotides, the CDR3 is TGTGCCAGTAGCCTGACAGGGGGATTCACAGATACGCAGTATTTT. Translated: CASSLTGGFTDTQYF.

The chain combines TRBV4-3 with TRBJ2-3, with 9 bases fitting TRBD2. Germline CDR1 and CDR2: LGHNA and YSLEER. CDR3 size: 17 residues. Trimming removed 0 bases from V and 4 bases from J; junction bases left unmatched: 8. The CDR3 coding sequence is TGCGCCAGCAGCCAAGAGCTAGCGGGGTGGGGGGCAGATACGCAGTATTTT. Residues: CASSQELAGWGADTQYF.

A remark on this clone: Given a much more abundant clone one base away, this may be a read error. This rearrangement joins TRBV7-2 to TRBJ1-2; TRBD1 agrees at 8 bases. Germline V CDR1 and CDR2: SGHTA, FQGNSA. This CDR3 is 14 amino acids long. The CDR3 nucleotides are TGTGCCGGCAGCAAAGGACAGGGAGAGTATGGCTACACCTTC. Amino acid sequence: CAGSKGQGEYGYTF.

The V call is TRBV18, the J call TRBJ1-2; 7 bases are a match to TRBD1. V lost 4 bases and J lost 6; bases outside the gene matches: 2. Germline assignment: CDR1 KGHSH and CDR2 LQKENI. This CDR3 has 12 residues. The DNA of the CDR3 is TGTGCCAGCTCACGAGACAGGGATGGCTACACCTTC. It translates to CASSRDRDGYTF.

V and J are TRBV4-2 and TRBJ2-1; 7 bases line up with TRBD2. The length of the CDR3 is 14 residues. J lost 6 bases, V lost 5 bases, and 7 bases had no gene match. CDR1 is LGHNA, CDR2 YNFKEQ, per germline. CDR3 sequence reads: CASSLELAANEQFF. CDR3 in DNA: TGTGCCAGCAGCTTAGAGCTAGCGGCCAATGAGCAGTTCTTC.

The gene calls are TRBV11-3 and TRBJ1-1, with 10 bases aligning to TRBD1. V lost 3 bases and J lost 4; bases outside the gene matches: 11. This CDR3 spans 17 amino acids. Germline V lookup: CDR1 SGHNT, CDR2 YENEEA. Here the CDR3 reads CASSFWTGGYCCTEAFF. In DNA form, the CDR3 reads TGTGCCAGCAGCTTCTGGACAGGGGGGTATTGTTGCACTGAAGCTTTCTTT.

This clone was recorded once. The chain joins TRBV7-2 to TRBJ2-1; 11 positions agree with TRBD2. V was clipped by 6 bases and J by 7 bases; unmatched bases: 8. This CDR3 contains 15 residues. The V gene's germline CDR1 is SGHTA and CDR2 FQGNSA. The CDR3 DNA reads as TGTGCCAGCAGTCTTACTAGCGGGAGTCCTAATGAGCAGTTCTTC. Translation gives CASSLTSGSPNEQFF.

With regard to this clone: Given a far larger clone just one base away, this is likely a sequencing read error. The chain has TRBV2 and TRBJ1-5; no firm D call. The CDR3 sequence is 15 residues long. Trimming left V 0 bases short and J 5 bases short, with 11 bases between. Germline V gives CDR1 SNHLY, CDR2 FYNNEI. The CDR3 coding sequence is TGTGCCAGCAGTGAAGCGCCTCGCAATTATCAGCCCCAGCATTTT. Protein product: CASSEAPRNYQPQHF.

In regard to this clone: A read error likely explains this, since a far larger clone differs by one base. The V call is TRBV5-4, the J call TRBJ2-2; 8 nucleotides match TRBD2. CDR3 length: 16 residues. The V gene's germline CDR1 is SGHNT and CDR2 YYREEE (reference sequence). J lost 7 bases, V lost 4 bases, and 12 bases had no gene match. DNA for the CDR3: TGTGCCAGCAGCCCACTAGGCGGGAGGATGGTCGGGGAGCTGTTTTTT. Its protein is CASSPLGGRMVGELFF.

The CDR3 spells CASTGQVGEQYF. In nucleotides, the CDR3 is TGTGCCAGCACCGGACAGGTCGGTGAGCAGTACTTC. The chain uses TRBV18 and TRBJ2-7; 7 nucleotides line up with TRBD1. J gave up 7 bases and V 8 bases, and 8 bases lay outside the gene matches. The CDR3 has 12 amino acids. The V gene's germline CDR1 is KGHSH and CDR2 LQKENI.

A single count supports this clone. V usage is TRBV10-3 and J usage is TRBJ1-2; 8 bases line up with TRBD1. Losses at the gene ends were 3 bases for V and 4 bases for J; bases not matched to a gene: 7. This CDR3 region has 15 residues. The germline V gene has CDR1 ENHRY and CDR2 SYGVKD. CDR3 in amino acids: CAISDLGQGSYGYTF. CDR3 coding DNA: TGTGCCATCAGTGACTTAGGACAGGGAAGCTATGGCTACACCTTC.

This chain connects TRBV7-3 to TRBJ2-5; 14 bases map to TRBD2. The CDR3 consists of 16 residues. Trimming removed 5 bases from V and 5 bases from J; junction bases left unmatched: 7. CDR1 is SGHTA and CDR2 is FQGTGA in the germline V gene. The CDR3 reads CASSVGLAGVDETQYF. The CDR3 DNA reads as TGTGCCAGCAGCGTGGGACTAGCGGGAGTAGATGAGACCCAGTACTTC.

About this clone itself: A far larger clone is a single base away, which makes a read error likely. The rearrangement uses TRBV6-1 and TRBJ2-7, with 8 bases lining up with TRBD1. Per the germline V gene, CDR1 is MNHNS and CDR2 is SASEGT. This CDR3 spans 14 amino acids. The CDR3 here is CASGDRGETYEQYF. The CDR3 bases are TGTGCCAGCGGTGACAGGGGCGAAACCTACGAGCAGTACTTC.

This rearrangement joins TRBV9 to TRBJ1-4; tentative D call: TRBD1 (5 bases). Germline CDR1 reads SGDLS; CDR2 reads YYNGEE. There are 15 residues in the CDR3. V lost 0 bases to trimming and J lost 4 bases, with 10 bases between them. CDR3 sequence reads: CASSVGGLSNEKLFF. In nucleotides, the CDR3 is TGTGCCAGCAGCGTAGGGGGACTGAGTAATGAAAAACTGTTTTTT. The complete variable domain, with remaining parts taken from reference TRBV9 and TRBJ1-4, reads DSGVTQTPKHLITATGQRVTLRCSPRSGDLSVYWYQQSLDQGLQFLIQYYNGEERAKGNILERFSAQQFPDLHSELNLSSLELGDSALYFCASSVGGLSNEKLFFGSGTQLSVL.

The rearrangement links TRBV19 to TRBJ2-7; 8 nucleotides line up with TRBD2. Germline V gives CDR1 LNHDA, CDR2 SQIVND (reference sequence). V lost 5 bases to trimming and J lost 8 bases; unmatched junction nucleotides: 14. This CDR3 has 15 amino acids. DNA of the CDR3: TGTGCCAGTAGTCCCGGGACTAGTCCGACTACGAAGCAGTACTTC. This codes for CASSPGTSPTTKQYF.

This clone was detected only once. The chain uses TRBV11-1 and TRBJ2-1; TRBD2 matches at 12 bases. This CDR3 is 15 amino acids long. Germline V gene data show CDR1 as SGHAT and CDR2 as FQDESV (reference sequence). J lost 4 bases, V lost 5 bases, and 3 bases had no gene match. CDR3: CASSLGLAGYNEQFF. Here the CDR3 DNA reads TGTGCCAGCAGCCTGGGACTAGCGGGTTACAATGAGCAGTTCTTC.

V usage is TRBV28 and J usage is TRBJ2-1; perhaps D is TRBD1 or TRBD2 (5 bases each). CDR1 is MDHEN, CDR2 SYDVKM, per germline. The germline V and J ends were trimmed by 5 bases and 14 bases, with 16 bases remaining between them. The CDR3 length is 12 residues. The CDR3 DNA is TGTGCCAGCAGTCCCCGGCAGGGACGGGAGTTCTTC. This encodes CASSPRQGREFF.

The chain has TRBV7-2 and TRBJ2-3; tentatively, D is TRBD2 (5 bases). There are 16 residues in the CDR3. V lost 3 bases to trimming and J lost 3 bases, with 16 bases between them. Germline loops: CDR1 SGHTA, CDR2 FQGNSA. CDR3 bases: TGTGCCAGCAGCTTTGGCCCGACTACGGGGACAGATACGCAGTATTTT. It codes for CASSFGPTTGTDTQYF.

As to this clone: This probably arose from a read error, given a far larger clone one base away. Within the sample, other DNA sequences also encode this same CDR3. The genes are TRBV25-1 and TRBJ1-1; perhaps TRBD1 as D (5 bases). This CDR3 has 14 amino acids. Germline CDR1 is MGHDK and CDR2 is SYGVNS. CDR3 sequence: CASSEYVGDTEAFF. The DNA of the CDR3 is TGTGCAAGCAGTGAATATGTAGGGGACACTGAAGCTTTCTTT.

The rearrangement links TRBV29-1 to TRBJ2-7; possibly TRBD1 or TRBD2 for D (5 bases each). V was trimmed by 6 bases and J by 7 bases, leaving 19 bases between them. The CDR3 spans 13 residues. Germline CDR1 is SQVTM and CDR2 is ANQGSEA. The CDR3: CSVSTSGAFEQYF. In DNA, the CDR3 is TGCAGCGTCTCTACTAGTGGGGCTTTTGAGCAGTACTTC.

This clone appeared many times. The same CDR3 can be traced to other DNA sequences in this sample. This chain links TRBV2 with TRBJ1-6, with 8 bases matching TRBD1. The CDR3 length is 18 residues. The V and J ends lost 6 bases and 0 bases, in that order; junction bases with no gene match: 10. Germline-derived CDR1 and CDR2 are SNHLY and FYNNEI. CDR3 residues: CASRPGQAGGSYNSPLHF. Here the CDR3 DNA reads TGTGCCAGCAGACCGGGACAGGCCGGGGGCTCCTATAATTCACCCCTCCACTTT.

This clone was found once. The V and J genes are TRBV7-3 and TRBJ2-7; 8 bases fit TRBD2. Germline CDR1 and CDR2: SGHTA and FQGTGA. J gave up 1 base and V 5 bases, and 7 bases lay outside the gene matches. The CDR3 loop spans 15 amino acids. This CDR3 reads CASSPGGTRSYEQYF. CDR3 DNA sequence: TGTGCCAGCAGCCCGGGGGGGACTAGGTCCTACGAGCAGTACTTC.

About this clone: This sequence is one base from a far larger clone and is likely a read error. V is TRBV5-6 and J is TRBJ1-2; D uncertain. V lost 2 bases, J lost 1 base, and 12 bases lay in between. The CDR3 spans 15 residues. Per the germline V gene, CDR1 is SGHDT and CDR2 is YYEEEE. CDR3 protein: CASSLYSVVNYGYTF. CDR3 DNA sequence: TGTGCCAGCAGCTTATATTCGGTGGTTAACTATGGCTACACCTTC.